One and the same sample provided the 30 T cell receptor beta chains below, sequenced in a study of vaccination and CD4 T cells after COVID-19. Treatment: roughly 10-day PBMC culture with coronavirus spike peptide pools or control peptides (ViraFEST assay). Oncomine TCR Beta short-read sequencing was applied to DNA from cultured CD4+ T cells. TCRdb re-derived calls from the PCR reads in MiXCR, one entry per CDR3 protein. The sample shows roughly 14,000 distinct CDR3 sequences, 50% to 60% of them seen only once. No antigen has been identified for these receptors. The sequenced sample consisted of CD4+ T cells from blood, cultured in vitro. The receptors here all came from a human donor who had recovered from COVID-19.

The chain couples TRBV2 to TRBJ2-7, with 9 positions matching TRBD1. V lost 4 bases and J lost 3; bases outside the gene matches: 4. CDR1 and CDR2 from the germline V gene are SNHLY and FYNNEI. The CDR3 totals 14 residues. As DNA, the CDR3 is TGTGCCAGCAGTGCTACGGGACAGGGCTACGAGCAGTACTTC. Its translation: CASSATGQGYEQYF.

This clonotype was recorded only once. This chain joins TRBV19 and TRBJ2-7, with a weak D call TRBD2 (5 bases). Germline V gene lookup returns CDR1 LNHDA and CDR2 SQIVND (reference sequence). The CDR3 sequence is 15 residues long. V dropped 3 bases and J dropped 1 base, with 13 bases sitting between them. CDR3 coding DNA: TGTGCCAGTAGTATTTCGGGATACTATTCCTACGAGCAGTACTTC. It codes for CASSISGYYSYEQYF.

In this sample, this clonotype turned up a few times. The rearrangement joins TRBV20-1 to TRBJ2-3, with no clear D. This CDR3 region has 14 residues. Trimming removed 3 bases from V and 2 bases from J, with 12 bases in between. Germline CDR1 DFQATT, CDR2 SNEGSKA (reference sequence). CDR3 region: CSARAPWNTDTQYF. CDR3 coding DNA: TGCAGTGCTAGGGCCCCGTGGAACACAGATACGCAGTATTTT.

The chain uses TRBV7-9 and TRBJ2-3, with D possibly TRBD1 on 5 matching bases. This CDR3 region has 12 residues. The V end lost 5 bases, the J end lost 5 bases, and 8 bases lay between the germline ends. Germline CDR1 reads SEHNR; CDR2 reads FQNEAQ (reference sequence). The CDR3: CASSTQGDTQYF. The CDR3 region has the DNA TGTGCCAGCAGCACGCAGGGAGATACGCAGTATTTT.

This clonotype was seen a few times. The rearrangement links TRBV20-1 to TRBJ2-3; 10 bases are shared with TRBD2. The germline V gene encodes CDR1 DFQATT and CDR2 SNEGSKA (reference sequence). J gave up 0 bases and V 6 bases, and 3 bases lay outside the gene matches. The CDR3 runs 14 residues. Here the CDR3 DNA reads TGCAGTGCGCGGACTAGCGGAAGCACAGATACGCAGTATTTT. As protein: CSARTSGSTDTQYF.

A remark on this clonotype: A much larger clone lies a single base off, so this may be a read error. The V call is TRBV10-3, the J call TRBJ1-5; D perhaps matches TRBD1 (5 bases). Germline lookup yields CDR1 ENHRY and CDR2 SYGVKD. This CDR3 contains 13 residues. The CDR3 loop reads CAIKGAGNQLQHF. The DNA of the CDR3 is TGTGCCATCAAAGGGGCAGGGAATCAGCTCCAGCATTTT.

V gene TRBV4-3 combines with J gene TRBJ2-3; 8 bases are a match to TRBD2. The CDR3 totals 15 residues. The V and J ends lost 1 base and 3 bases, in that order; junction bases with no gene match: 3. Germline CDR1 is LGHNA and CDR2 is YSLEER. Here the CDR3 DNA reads TGCGCCAGCAGCCAAGTTGCGGGAGGTACAGATACGCAGTATTTT. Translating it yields CASSQVAGGTDTQYF.

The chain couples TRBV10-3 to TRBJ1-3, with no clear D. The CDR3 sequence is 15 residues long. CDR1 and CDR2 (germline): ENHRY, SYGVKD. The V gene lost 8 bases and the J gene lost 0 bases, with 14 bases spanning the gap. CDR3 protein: CAIGPTYSSGNTIYF. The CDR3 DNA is TGTGCCATCGGACCCACTTATAGCTCTGGAAACACCATATATTTT.

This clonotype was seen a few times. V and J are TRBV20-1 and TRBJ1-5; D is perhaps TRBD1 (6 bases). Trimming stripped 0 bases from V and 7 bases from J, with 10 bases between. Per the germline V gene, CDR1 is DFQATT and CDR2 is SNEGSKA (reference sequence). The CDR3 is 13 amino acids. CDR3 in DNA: TGCAGTGCTAGAGATGGGGGGGGCCAGCCCCAGCATTTT. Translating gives CSARDGGGQPQHF.

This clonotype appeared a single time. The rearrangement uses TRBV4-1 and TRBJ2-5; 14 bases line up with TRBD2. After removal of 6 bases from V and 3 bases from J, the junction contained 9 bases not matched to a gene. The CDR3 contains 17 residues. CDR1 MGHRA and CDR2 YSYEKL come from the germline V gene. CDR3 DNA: TGCGCCAGCAGTCCCCAGCCGGGACTAGCGGGAGAAGAGACCCAGTACTTC. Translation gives CASSPQPGLAGEETQYF.

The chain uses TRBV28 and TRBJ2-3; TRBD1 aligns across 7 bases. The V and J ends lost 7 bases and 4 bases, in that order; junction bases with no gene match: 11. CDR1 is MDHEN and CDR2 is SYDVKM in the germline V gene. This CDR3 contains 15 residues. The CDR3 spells CASTIATGLPDTQYF. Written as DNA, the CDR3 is TGTGCCAGCACCATCGCGACAGGGTTACCAGATACGCAGTATTTT.

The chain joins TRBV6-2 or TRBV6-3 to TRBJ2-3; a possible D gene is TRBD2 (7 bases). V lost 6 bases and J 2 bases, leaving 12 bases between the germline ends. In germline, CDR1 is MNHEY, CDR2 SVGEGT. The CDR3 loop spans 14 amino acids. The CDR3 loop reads CASRGGGDTDTQYF. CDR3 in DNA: TGTGCCAGCAGAGGGGGGGGGGACACAGATACGCAGTATTTT.

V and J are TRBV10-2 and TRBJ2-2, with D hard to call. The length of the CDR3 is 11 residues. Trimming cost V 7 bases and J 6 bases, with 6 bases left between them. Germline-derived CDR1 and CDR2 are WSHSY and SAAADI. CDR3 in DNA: TGCGCCAGCAATTCGCCCGGGGAGCTGTTTTTT. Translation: CASNSPGELFF.

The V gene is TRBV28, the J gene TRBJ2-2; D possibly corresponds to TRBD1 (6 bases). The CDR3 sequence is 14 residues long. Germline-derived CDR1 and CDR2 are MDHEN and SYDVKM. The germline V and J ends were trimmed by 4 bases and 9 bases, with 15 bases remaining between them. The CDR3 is CASSSLKGVWELFF. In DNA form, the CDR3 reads TGTGCCAGCAGTTCCCTCAAGGGGGTGTGGGAGCTGTTTTTT.

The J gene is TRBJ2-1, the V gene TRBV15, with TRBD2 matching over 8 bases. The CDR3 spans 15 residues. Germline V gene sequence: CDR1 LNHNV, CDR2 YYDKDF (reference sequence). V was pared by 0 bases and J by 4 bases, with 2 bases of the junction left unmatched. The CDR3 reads CATSRDSGRYNEQFF. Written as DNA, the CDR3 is TGTGCCACCAGCAGAGACAGCGGGAGATACAATGAGCAGTTCTTC.

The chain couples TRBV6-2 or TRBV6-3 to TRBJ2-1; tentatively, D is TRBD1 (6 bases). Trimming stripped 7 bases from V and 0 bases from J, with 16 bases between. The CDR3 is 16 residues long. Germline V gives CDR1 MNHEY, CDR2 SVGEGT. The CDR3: CASIKGGESSYNEQFF. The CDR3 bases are TGTGCCAGCATTAAAGGGGGTGAAAGCTCCTACAATGAGCAGTTCTTC.

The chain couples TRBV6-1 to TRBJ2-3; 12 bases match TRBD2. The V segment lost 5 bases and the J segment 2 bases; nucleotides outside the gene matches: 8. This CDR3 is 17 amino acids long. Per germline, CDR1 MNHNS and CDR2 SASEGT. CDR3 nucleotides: TGTGCCAGCAGTCTTCCGACTAGCGGGAGCCTCACAGATACGCAGTATTTT. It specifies CASSLPTSGSLTDTQYF.

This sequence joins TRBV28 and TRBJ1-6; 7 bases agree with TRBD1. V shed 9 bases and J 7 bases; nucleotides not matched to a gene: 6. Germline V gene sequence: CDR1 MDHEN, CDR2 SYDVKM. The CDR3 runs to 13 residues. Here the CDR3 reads CASVTGRNSPLHF. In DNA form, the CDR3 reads TGTGCCAGTGTGACAGGGAGGAATTCACCCCTCCACTTT.

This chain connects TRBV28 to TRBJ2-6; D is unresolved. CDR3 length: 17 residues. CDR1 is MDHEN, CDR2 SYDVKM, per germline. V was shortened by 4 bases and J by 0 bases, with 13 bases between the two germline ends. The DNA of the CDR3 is TGTGCCAGCAGTTCTTCCCACGACTTCTCTGGGGCCAACGTCCTGACTTTC. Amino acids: CASSSSHDFSGANVLTF.

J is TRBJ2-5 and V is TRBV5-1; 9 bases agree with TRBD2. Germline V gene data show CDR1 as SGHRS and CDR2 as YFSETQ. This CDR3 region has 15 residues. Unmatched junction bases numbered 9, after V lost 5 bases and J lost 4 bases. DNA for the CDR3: TGCGCCAGCAGGTTTCTAGCGGGAAGTGCAGAGACCCAGTACTTC. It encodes CASRFLAGSAETQYF.

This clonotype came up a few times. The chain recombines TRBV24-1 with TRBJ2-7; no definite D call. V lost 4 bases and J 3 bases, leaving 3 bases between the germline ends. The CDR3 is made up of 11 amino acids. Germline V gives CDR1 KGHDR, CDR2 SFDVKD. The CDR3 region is CATSDLYEQYF. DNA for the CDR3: TGTGCCACCAGTGACCTCTACGAGCAGTACTTC.

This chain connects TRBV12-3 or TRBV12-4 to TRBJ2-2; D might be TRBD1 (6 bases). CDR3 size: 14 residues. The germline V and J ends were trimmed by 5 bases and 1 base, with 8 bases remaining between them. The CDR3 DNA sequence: TGTGCCAGCAGTCAGGGGATGAACACCGGGGAGCTGTTTTTT. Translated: CASSQGMNTGELFF.

The CDR3 is CRGFYNEQFF. In DNA form, the CDR3 reads TGCAGGGGCTTCTACAATGAGCAGTTCTTC. The chain employs TRBV29-1 and TRBJ2-1; D not certain. From germline, CDR1 is SQVTM and CDR2 ANQGSEA. This CDR3 spans 10 amino acids.

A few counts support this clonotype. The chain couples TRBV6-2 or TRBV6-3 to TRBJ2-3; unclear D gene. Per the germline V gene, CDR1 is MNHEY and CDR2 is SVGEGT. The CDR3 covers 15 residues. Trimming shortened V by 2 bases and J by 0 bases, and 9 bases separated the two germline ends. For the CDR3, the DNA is TGTGCCAGCAGTTACCTGGCAGCTAGCACAGATACGCAGTATTTT. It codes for CASSYLAASTDTQYF.

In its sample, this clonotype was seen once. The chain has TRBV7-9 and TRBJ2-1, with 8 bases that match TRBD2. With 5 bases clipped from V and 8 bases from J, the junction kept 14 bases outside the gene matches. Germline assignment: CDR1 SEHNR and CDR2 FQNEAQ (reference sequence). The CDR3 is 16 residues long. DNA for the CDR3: TGTGCCAGCAGCGCAAAAGGGGGACTAGGGAGAGATGAGCAGTTCTTC. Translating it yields CASSAKGGLGRDEQFF. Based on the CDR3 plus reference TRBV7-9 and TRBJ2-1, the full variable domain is DTGVSQNPRHKITKRGQNVTFRCDPISEHNRLYWYRQTLGQGPEFLTYFQNEAQLEKSRLLSDRFSAERPKGSFSTLEIQRTEQGDSAMYLCASSAKGGLGRDEQFFGPGTRLTVL.

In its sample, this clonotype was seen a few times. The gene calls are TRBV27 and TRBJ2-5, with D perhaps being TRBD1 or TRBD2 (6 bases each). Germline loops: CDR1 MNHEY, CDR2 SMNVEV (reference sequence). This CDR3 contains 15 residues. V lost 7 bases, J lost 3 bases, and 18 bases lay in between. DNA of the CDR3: TGTGCCAGCACCCGAGGAGGGACAAACGAAGAGACCCAGTACTTC. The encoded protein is CASTRGGTNEETQYF.

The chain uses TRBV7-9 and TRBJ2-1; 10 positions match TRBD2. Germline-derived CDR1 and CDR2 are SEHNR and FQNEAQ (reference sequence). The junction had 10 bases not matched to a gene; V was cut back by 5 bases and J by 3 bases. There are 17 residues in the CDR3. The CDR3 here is CASSPATAGGFYNEQFF. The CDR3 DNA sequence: TGTGCCAGCAGCCCCGCAACAGCGGGAGGGTTCTACAATGAGCAGTTCTTC. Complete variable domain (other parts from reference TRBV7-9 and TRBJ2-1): DTGVSQNPRHKITKRGQNVTFRCDPISEHNRLYWYRQTLGQGPEFLTYFQNEAQLEKSRLLSDRFSAERPKGSFSTLEIQRTEQGDSAMYLCASSPATAGGFYNEQFFGPGTRLTVL.

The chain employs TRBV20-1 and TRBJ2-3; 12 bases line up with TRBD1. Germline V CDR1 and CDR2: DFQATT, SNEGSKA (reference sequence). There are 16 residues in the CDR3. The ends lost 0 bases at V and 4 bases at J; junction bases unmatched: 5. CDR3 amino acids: CSARDRGTGGPDTQYF. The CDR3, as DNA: TGCAGTGCTAGAGATCGGGGGACAGGGGGCCCAGATACGCAGTATTTT.

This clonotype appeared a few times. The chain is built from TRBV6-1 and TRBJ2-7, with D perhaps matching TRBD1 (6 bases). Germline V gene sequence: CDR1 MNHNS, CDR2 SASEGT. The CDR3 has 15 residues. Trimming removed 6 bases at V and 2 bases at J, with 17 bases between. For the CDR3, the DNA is TGTGCCAGCAGCCCCTCCCCGGGACAACCCTACGAGCAGTACTTC. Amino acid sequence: CASSPSPGQPYEQYF.

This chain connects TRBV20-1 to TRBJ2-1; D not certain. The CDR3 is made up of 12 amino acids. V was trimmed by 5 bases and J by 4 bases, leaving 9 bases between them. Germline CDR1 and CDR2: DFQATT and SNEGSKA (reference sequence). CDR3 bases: TGCAGTGCTGAGGTCCGTTACAATGAGCAGTTCTTC. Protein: CSAEVRYNEQFF.